Following are 28 T cell receptor beta chains from one sample sequenced in a study of blood T cell repertoires in COVID-19. Method: immunoSEQ multiplex PCR; TCRdb's copy keeps in-frame clones and lacks some. The sample lists approximately 260,000 clones; 75% to 90% were seen once. Sequencing was done on a sample of peripheral blood. The receptors stem from a woman aged 40 to 49 who had recovered from COVID-19.

The chain employs TRBV11-2 and TRBJ2-1; 10 bases fit TRBD2. CDR1 SGHAT and CDR2 FQNNGV come from the germline V gene. V lost 5 bases, J lost 5 bases, and 9 bases stayed unmatched. This CDR3 contains 16 residues. The CDR3 DNA follows: TGTGCCAGCAGCAAAGCGGGAGGGTTTGACAACAATGAGCAGTTCTTC. Translation: CASSKAGGFDNNEQFF.

The V gene is TRBV10-1, the J gene TRBJ2-5; D may be TRBD2 (7 bases). The ends were cut back, 4 bases at V and 5 bases at J, with 11 bases in the middle. Germline assignment: CDR1 WNHNN and CDR2 SYGVQD (reference sequence). This CDR3 comprises 13 residues. The CDR3 DNA follows: TGCGCCAGCAGTGGAGGGGGGGCGGAGACCCAGTACTTC. It encodes CASSGGGAETQYF.

The rearrangement uses TRBV5-6 and TRBJ2-7, with D possibly being TRBD1 (6 bases). The CDR3 is 13 residues long. Looked up from germline, CDR1 is SGHDT and CDR2 is YYEEEE. V dropped 4 bases and J dropped 3 bases, with 11 bases sitting between them. CDR3: CASSTGQFYEQYV. The CDR3 coding sequence is TGTGCCAGCAGCACCGGACAGTTCTACGAGCAGTACGTC.

V and J are TRBV6-5 and TRBJ1-2; the D gene is possibly TRBD1 (5 bases). V lost 6 bases, J lost 8 bases, and 19 bases lay in between. CDR3 length: 14 residues. The germline V gene encodes CDR1 MNHEY and CDR2 SVGAGI. CDR3 amino acids: CASSLQDRAGGYTF. Written as DNA, the CDR3 is TGTGCCAGCAGCCTCCAAGACAGAGCTGGGGGCTACACCTTC.

Only one count was recorded for this clone. The V and J genes are TRBV11-2 and TRBJ1-2, with D possibly matching TRBD1 (6 bases). The CDR3 consists of 15 residues. V was pared by 5 bases and J by 4 bases, with 17 bases between. The V gene's germline CDR1 is SGHAT and CDR2 FQNNGV. The CDR3 spells CASSTTDRETYGYTF. The CDR3 nucleotides are TGTGCCAGCAGCACTACGGACAGAGAGACCTATGGCTACACCTTC.

This clone was recorded once. The chain employs TRBV2 and TRBJ2-5; 13 nucleotides align to TRBD2. CDR1 and CDR2 (germline): SNHLY, FYNNEI. The V segment lost 4 bases and the J segment 2 bases; nucleotides outside the gene matches: 4. The CDR3 has 16 residues. The CDR3 reads CASSVGLAGLQETQYF. The CDR3 bases are TGTGCCAGCAGTGTGGGACTAGCGGGGTTACAAGAGACCCAGTACTTC.

This sequence joins TRBV6-5 and TRBJ1-2; D not certain. The CDR3 runs to 14 residues. CDR1 and CDR2 from the germline V gene are MNHEY and SVGAGI. Trimming took 1 base from V and 9 from J, leaving 15 bases between them. The CDR3 DNA follows: TGTGCCAGCAGTTACTACGGGATTCTGGGGAGCTACACCTTC. Encoded protein: CASSYYGILGSYTF.

This rearrangement joins TRBV2 to TRBJ1-1; 7 positions agree with TRBD1. V was clipped by 6 bases and J by 3 bases; unmatched bases: 4. The CDR3 length is 13 residues. Germline V gene sequence: CDR1 SNHLY, CDR2 FYNNEI. CDR3 loop: CASRKGGYTEAFF. The CDR3 nucleotides are TGTGCCAGCAGAAAAGGGGGCTACACTGAAGCTTTCTTT.

The chain combines TRBV6-6 with TRBJ1-1, with 8 bases matching TRBD1. Germline V gene sequence: CDR1 MNHNY, CDR2 SVGAGI (reference sequence). Trimming took 5 bases from V and 3 from J; bases not matched to a gene: 5. There are 14 residues in the CDR3. CDR3 coding DNA: TGTGCCAGCAGTACAGGGGGAGGGGACACTGAAGCTTTCTTT. Translation: CASSTGGGDTEAFF.

The J gene is TRBJ2-1, the V gene TRBV18; 14 nucleotides line up with TRBD2. This CDR3 contains 16 residues. From germline, CDR1 is KGHSH and CDR2 LQKENI. The J segment lost 9 bases and the V segment lost 0 bases, leaving 4 bases of the junction unmatched. CDR3 sequence reads: CASSPPRLAGGSEQFF. The DNA of the CDR3 is TGTGCCAGCTCACCACCCCGACTAGCGGGAGGGTCTGAGCAGTTCTTC.

The rearrangement joins TRBV18 to TRBJ2-7; 14 bases line up with TRBD2. Trimming cost V 3 bases and J 0 bases; bases outside gene matches: 13. The CDR3 is 20 residues long. Germline lookup yields CDR1 KGHSH and CDR2 LQKENI. The CDR3 coding sequence is TGTGCCAGCTCACCCTACGGGACTAGCGGGAGAAAAGGAAGCTCCTACGAGCAGTACGTC. Its translation: CASSPYGTSGRKGSSYEQYV.

The CDR3 is CASSHPGQSVYGYTF. The DNA for the CDR3 is TGTGCCAGCAGCCACCCGGGACAGAGCGTTTATGGCTACACCTTC. The chain joins TRBV3-1 (or the pseudogene TRBV3-2) to TRBJ1-2; TRBD1 matches 7 bases. The CDR3 is 15 amino acids. Unmatched junction bases numbered 9, after V lost 3 bases and J lost 5 bases. The germline gives CDR1 LGHDT, CDR2 YNNKEL (reference sequence).

J is TRBJ1-6 and V is TRBV2; the match to TRBD1 covers 7 bases. Germline V gives CDR1 SNHLY, CDR2 FYNNEI. The CDR3 runs 13 residues. V lost 6 bases to trimming and J lost 7 bases; unmatched junction nucleotides: 3. The CDR3 nucleotides are TGTGCCAGCAGAGGGACAGCCAATTCACCCCTCCACTTT. It encodes CASRGTANSPLHF.

The rearrangement joins TRBV11-3 to TRBJ2-7, with TRBD2 identical over 7 bases. CDR3 size: 15 residues. Losses at the gene ends were 5 bases for V and 2 bases for J; bases not matched to a gene: 9. CDR1 and CDR2 from the germline V gene are SGHNT and YENEEA. CDR3 nucleotide sequence: TGTGCCAGCAGCAAAGAGGGGAGGGGTACCTACGAGCAGTACGTC. It is translated as CASSKEGRGTYEQYV.

The CDR3 sequence is CASSGTSTDTQYF. The CDR3 nucleotides read TGTGCCAGCTCCGGGACATCGACAGATACGCAGTATTTT. The chain employs TRBV18 and TRBJ2-3; TRBD1 is a possible D gene (6 bases). Between the trimmed V and J ends, which lost 6 bases and 3 bases, there was a span of 10 bases. Looked up from germline, CDR1 is KGHSH and CDR2 is LQKENI. The CDR3 sequence is 13 residues long.

This chain links TRBV15 with TRBJ1-2, with TRBD1 identical over 8 bases. The germline gives CDR1 LNHNV, CDR2 YYDKDF (reference sequence). The CDR3 runs to 14 residues. The V gene end was trimmed by 7 bases and the J gene end by 3 bases; junction bases not matched to a gene: 7. The CDR3: CATMEQGVDYGYTF. CDR3 sequence (DNA): TGTGCCACCATGGAACAGGGGGTAGACTATGGCTACACCTTC.

As DNA, the CDR3 is TGTGCCAGCAGCCAGTTCTCCCGGGACAGCTATGGCTACACCTTC. Amino acid sequence: CASSQFSRDSYGYTF. The rearrangement uses TRBV3-1 (or the pseudogene TRBV3-2) and TRBJ1-2; TRBD1 matches 7 bases. V was pared by 3 bases and J by 4 bases, with 8 bases of the junction left unmatched. CDR3 length equals 15 residues. Germline CDR1 is LGHDT and CDR2 is YNNKEL (reference sequence).

This clone was seen more than once but under ten times. The chain is built from TRBV18 and TRBJ2-7; 13 bases line up with TRBD2. The ends lost 6 bases at V and 6 bases at J; junction bases unmatched: 8. CDR1 and CDR2 from the germline V gene are KGHSH and LQKENI. The CDR3 contains 15 residues. The CDR3 region has the DNA TGTGCCAGCTCGCAAGGACTAGCGGGAGTTTCCGAGCAGTACGTC. It encodes CASSQGLAGVSEQYV.

The V gene is TRBV7-3, the J gene TRBJ2-7; 8 positions agree with TRBD1. Germline V gene data show CDR1 as SGHTA and CDR2 as FQGTGA. V trimming: 0 bases; J trimming: 2 bases; junction bases outside the gene matches: 9. The CDR3 is made up of 17 amino acids. CDR3 coding DNA: TGTGCCAGCAGCTTAACGGTCGGGACAGGCCAAGCCTACGAGCAGTACTTC. Translation gives CASSLTVGTGQAYEQYF.

The chain is built from TRBV6-5 and TRBJ2-1; tentative D call: TRBD2 (5 bases). The CDR3 has 12 amino acids. Trimming cost V 6 bases and J 7 bases, with 10 bases left between them. The germline V gene has CDR1 MNHEY and CDR2 SVGAGI. CDR3 amino acids: CASSHTGNEQFF. CDR3 DNA sequence: TGTGCCAGCAGCCATACGGGGAATGAGCAGTTCTTC.

The chain has TRBV4-3 and TRBJ2-1; D is uncertain. The CDR3 runs 14 residues. The V gene's germline CDR1 is LGHNA and CDR2 YSLEER. The V end lost 0 bases, the J end lost 4 bases, and 7 bases lay between the germline ends. This chain's CDR3 is CASSQDSPYNEQFF. In DNA form, the CDR3 reads TGCGCCAGCAGCCAAGACTCCCCGTACAATGAGCAGTTCTTC.

The V and J genes are TRBV5-4 and TRBJ2-5; a possible D gene is TRBD2 (6 bases). In germline, CDR1 is SGHNT, CDR2 YYREEE (reference sequence). Trimming shortened V by 3 bases and J by 1 base, and 13 bases separated the two germline ends. The CDR3 has 15 residues. DNA for the CDR3: TGTGCCAGCAGCTCCTCCTCCGGGAGCCAAGAGACCCAGTACTTC. Residues: CASSSSSGSQETQYF.

The V and J genes are TRBV28 and TRBJ1-1; possibly TRBD1 for D (6 bases). Germline V gene lookup returns CDR1 MDHEN and CDR2 SYDVKM. The length of the CDR3 is 12 residues. Deletions cut 5 bases from V and 6 bases from J, with 10 bases between. CDR3 DNA sequence: TGTGCCAGCAGTCTCCAGGGGCCTGAAGCTTTCTTT. Translated: CASSLQGPEAFF.

V gene TRBV27 combines with J gene TRBJ2-1; D might be TRBD1 (5 bases). Deletions cut 3 bases from V and 0 bases from J, with 15 bases between. Per germline, CDR1 MNHEY and CDR2 SMNVEV (reference sequence). The CDR3 is made up of 17 amino acids. CDR3 coding DNA: TGTGCCAGCAGTTTCCTAGGGGCCCAGGGCTCCTACAATGAGCAGTTCTTC. Translating it yields CASSFLGAQGSYNEQFF.

This rearrangement joins TRBV6-5 to TRBJ2-2; D gene ambiguous. The CDR3 is 11 residues long. Per germline, CDR1 MNHEY and CDR2 SVGAGI. The germline V and J ends were trimmed by 5 bases and 8 bases, with 6 bases remaining between them. This chain's CDR3 is CASSQSGELFF. In DNA, the CDR3 is TGTGCCAGCAGTCAGTCGGGGGAGCTGTTTTTT.

This clone was seen a single time. The genes are TRBV5-1 and TRBJ1-6; maybe TRBD1 (5 bases). Trimming took off 0 bases at V and 7 bases at J, with 11 bases between the two ends. This CDR3 spans 15 amino acids. Germline V CDR1 and CDR2: SGHRS, YFSETQ. CDR3 sequence reads: CASSLEGRQNSPLHF. The CDR3 coding sequence is TGCGCCAGCAGCTTGGAAGGGCGACAGAATTCACCCCTCCACTTT.

The rearrangement links TRBV7-9 to TRBJ2-2; possibly TRBD2 for D (5 bases). The CDR3 runs 14 residues. CDR1 and CDR2 (germline): SEHNR, FQNEAQ (reference sequence). Trimming removed 6 bases from V and 4 bases from J, with 12 bases in between. The CDR3 region has the DNA TGTGCCAGCAGTCATGGGCTAGCCACCGGGGAGCTGTTTTTT. It translates to CASSHGLATGELFF. Using reference TRBV7-9 and TRBJ2-2 for the parts outside the CDR3, the full variable domain is DTGVSQNPRHKITKRGQNVTFRCDPISEHNRLYWYRQTLGQGPEFLTYFQNEAQLEKSRLLSDRFSAERPKGSFSTLEIQRTEQGDSAMYLCASSHGLATGELFFGEGSRLTVL.

The chain joins TRBV15 to TRBJ2-3; 8 nucleotides agree with TRBD2. V was pared by 7 bases and J by 1 base, with 4 bases of the junction left unmatched. The CDR3 has 14 residues. Germline values: CDR1 LNHNV, CDR2 YYDKDF (reference sequence). The CDR3 bases are TGTGCCACCATGAGGCGGGAGGGCACAGATACGCAGTATTTT. Translating it yields CATMRREGTDTQYF.